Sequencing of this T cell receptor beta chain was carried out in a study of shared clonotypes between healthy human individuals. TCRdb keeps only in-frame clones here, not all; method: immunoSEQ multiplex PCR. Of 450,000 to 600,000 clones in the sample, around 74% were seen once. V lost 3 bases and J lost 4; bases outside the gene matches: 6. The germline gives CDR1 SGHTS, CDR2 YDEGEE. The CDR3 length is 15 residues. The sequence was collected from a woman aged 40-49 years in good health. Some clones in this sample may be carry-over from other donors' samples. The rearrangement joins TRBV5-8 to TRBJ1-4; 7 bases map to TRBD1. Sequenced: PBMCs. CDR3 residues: CASSWTGIDNEKLFF. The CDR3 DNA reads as TGTGCCAGCAGCTGGACAGGAATAGATAATGAAAAACTGTTTTTT.